This T cell receptor beta chain emerged from a study of radiation and T cells in renal cell carcinoma. The study, taken as a whole, reports: Pretreatment tumor biopsies were lacking, so baseline clonotypes are unknown.

The CDR3 contains 17 residues. Germline lookup yields CDR1 KGHSH and CDR2 LQKENI. Trimming left V 0 bases short and J 3 bases short, with 18 bases between. Time point reported: blood 4 weeks post-SBRT, at nephrectomy. The treatment: 15 Gy SBRT to primary tumor, nephrectomy 4 weeks later. Nephrectomy followed 15 Gy stereotactic body radiation by 4 weeks. Clear cell pathology was present in this patient's renal cell carcinoma. Produced via immunoSEQ multiplex PCR; TCRdb's table is partial and in-frame only. This table holds roughly 92,000 clones, 75% to 85% found once. As regards this clone: As yet, its antigen is unknown.

The V gene is TRBV18, the J gene TRBJ2-7; D remains ambiguous. The receptor was derived from a man in his fifties or sixties with renal cell carcinoma. Material: blood, obtained from a patient whose treatment included radiotherapy and nephrectomy. CDR3 region: CASSPPTPELYGYEQYF. In DNA form, the CDR3 reads TGTGCCAGCTCACCACCCACTCCGGAGCTATACGGCTACGAGCAGTACTTC.